These 7 T cell receptor beta chains share one sample of origin, sequenced in a study of radiotherapy plus CTLA-4 blockade in lung cancer. The repertoire was sequenced with immunoSEQ multiplex PCR; TCRdb's copy has only in-frame clones and lacks some. The table lists 40,000 to 45,000 clones, about 67% of them singletons. The sample here was peripheral blood, taken from a patient treated with radiotherapy plus ipilimumab. The receptors here all came from a human donor with non-small cell lung cancer who had a partial response to radiotherapy plus ipilimumab.

This chain uses TRBV6-5 with TRBJ1-1, with no clear D. CDR1 is MNHEY, CDR2 SVGAGI, per germline. This CDR3 contains 15 residues. The V and J ends lost 4 bases and 0 bases respectively, with 12 bases between them. CDR3 sequence (DNA): TGTGCCAGCAGTTCACGCGGTTTTATGAACACTGAAGCTTTCTTT. Residues: CASSSRGFMNTEAFF.

The chain couples TRBV6-5 to TRBJ1-1, with a tentative D call TRBD1 (6 bases). Germline assignment: CDR1 MNHEY and CDR2 SVGAGI. V was shortened by 5 bases and J by 2 bases, with 12 bases between the two germline ends. CDR3 size: 14 residues. The CDR3 region is CASSPTGPNTEAFF. CDR3 nucleotide sequence: TGTGCCAGCAGTCCGACAGGACCAAACACTGAAGCTTTCTTT.

This clone was detected ten times or more. The chain joins TRBV6-5 to TRBJ1-1, with D perhaps matching TRBD1 (6 bases). V was shortened by 7 bases and J by 3 bases, with 18 bases between the two germline ends. CDR3 size: 15 residues. CDR1 is MNHEY and CDR2 is SVGAGI in the germline V gene. The DNA of the CDR3 is TGTGCCAGCACCTTCTCAAGGGGGGGGGACACTGAAGCTTTCTTT. Protein sequence: CASTFSRGGDTEAFF.

V is TRBV19 and J is TRBJ1-1, with D possibly being TRBD1 (5 bases). This CDR3 comprises 15 residues. In germline, CDR1 is LNHDA, CDR2 SQIVND (reference sequence). Trimming stripped 4 bases from V and 4 bases from J, with 16 bases between. CDR3 nucleotides: TGTGCCAGTAGTAATTATGGCGGGGGAGGCACTGAAGCTTTCTTT. This translates into CASSNYGGGGTEAFF.

The chain uses TRBV19 and TRBJ2-5; 14 bases are shared with TRBD2. Trimming took 6 bases from V and 1 from J; bases not matched to a gene: 7. The CDR3 is made up of 17 amino acids. Germline CDR1 LNHDA, CDR2 SQIVND (reference sequence). The CDR3 DNA follows: TGTGCCAGTAGGCAGGGGACTAGCGGGGGACTCCAAGAGACCCAGTACTTC. Protein sequence: CASRQGTSGGLQETQYF.

This clone occurred a few times. The chain has TRBV6-5 and TRBJ1-2, with D unresolved. Germline CDR1 MNHEY, CDR2 SVGAGI. V dropped 0 bases and J dropped 8 bases, with 19 bases sitting between them. This CDR3 comprises 16 residues. CDR3 in amino acids: CASSYSNSYPQRGYTF. The CDR3 nucleotides are TGTGCCAGCAGTTACTCGAACAGCTATCCCCAAAGAGGCTACACCTTC.

V is TRBV29-1 and J is TRBJ2-3; 10 nucleotides match TRBD2. Germline CDR1 and CDR2: SQVTM and ANQGSEA. The CDR3 consists of 16 residues. V was pared by 1 base and J by 6 bases, with 10 bases of the junction left unmatched. CDR3 nucleotides: TGCAGCGTTGAAGGTTTGTCTAGCGGGAGCGGGGATACGCAGTATTTT. It encodes CSVEGLSSGSGDTQYF.